These T cell receptor beta chains were read from a single sample in a study of T cell responses to AZD1222 COVID-19 vaccine. Sequencing used immunoSEQ multiplex PCR; TCRdb keeps in-frame clones, though not all of them. The data show 91,000 or so clones, with roughly 92% seen just once and around 3.2% held by the top ten. The sequencing here drew on peripheral blood, taken 28 days after the second AZD1222 dose. These receptors all come from an adult who received the AZD1222 COVID-19 vaccine. Each CDR3 is given with its conserved first and last residue. Fields, in order: CDR3 DNA, CDR3 protein, D gene, CDR3 length, J gene, V gene, clone size. A D gene is named only where the DNA matches it firmly. Size is stated for part of the rows, as once, few or many counts, or as a class when the clone is expanded.

TGTGCCAGCAGTCAACGACGGACAGAGCATACGTTCTTC | CASSQRRTEHTFF | - | 13 | TRBJ2-1 | TRBV6-2/TRBV6-3 | -
TGTGCCAGCAGTGAAGGTGGGACAGGGGTGCAGCCCCAGCATTTT | CASSEGGTGVQPQHF | TRBD1 | 15 | TRBJ1-5 | TRBV6-1 | -
TGTGCCAGCAGCCGGGACAGCACTTATGGCTACACCTTC | CASSRDSTYGYTF | TRBD1 | 13 | TRBJ1-2 | TRBV6-5 | -
TGTGCCAGCATGTTGAGTTGGGGGCACGAGCAGTACTTC | CASMLSWGHEQYF | - | 13 | TRBJ2-7 | TRBV6-5 | -
TGCGCCAGCAGCTTAGGAGTAGGTCAACGCAGGGCTGGAAACACCATATATTTT | CASSLGVGQRRAGNTIYF | - | 18 | TRBJ1-3 | TRBV5-1 | -
TGTGCCAGCAGCCCTTCGGACCTGGATGGGGATGGCTACACCTTC | CASSPSDLDGDGYTF | - | 15 | TRBJ1-2 | TRBV4-2 | -
TGTGCCAGCAGCTTAGGCGGCACCAGCCCCTACGAGCAGTACTTC | CASSLGGTSPYEQYF | - | 15 | TRBJ2-7 | TRBV11-2 | -
TGTGCCAGCAGCTTGGGACAGCGCAATCAGCCCCAGCATTTT | CASSLGQRNQPQHF | - | 14 | TRBJ1-5 | TRBV5-6 | -
TGTGCCAGCAGTTACTTATCCGGGGATGGCTACACCTTC | CASSYLSGDGYTF | - | 13 | TRBJ1-2 | TRBV6-5 | -
TGTGCCAGCTCACCTTCCCCAGCGGGGGTTTTAGAGCAGTACTTC | CASSPSPAGVLEQYF | TRBD2 | 15 | TRBJ2-7 | TRBV18 | few
TGTGCCAGCAGCGTGGGGCAGGGCAAAAACACCATATATTTT | CASSVGQGKNTIYF | - | 14 | TRBJ1-3 | TRBV9 | -
TGCGCCAGCAGCCAGACGTTAACAGGAGACGCAACTAATGAAAAACTGTTTTTT | CASSQTLTGDATNEKLFF | - | 18 | TRBJ1-4 | TRBV4-3 | -
TGCGCCAGCAGCCAAATATACAGGGGTGAATCTAGCACTGAAGCTTTCTTT | CASSQIYRGESSTEAFF | TRBD1 | 17 | TRBJ1-1 | TRBV4-1 | -
TGTGCCAGCAGCAATGCCCGGGACTACAAACTCGCATACAATGAGCAGTTCTTC | CASSNARDYKLAYNEQFF | TRBD2 | 18 | TRBJ2-1 | TRBV5-5 | -
TGTGCCTGGAGTGTAGGGTCAGGGAGCATGAACACTGAAGCTTTCTTT | CAWSVGSGSMNTEAFF | - | 16 | TRBJ1-1 | TRBV30 | -
TGTGCCAGCAGCTCTATGGGTAGCAATCAGCCCCAGCATTTT | CASSSMGSNQPQHF | - | 14 | TRBJ1-5 | TRBV7-2 | -
TGTGCCAGCAGCCCGGGACTAGCGGGGGGGCAGTCCTACGAGCAGTACTTC | CASSPGLAGGQSYEQYF | TRBD2 | 17 | TRBJ2-7 | TRBV5-4 | -
TGCGCCAGCAGCTTGGCCGGGACAGGGGTCTATGGCTACACCTTC | CASSLAGTGVYGYTF | TRBD1 | 15 | TRBJ1-2 | TRBV5-1 | once
TGTGCCAGCAGCTTAGGGGACAGGGCAGATACGCAGTATTTT | CASSLGDRADTQYF | TRBD1 | 14 | TRBJ2-3 | TRBV7-2 | -
TGTGCCAGCTCACCACGGGCTGGGGGCGCCGGGACGGGGGAGCTGTTTTTT | CASSPRAGGAGTGELFF | - | 17 | TRBJ2-2 | TRBV18 | -
TGCGCCAGCAGGTCGCAGGGAGGCAGCTCCTACAATGAGCAGTTCTTC | CASRSQGGSSYNEQFF | - | 16 | TRBJ2-1 | TRBV5-1 | -
TGTGCCAGTAGGCCGGGACTAGAATCTTACAATGAGCAGTTCTTC | CASRPGLESYNEQFF | TRBD2 | 15 | TRBJ2-1 | TRBV19 | -
TGTGTCAGCCGGGGGAGCCTCTACAATGAGCAGTTCTTC | CVSRGSLYNEQFF | - | 13 | TRBJ2-1 | TRBV18 | -
TGTGCCAGCAGCCAGCAGGGGGGAGGAAACACCATATATTTT | CASSQQGGGNTIYF | TRBD1 | 14 | TRBJ1-3 | TRBV3-1/TRBV3-2 | -
TGTGCCAGCAGGGAGACAGGGGTCACTGAAGCTTTCTTT | CASRETGVTEAFF | TRBD1 | 13 | TRBJ1-1 | TRBV6-5 | -
TGTGCCAGCAGCCAAACCGGGAGGGCCGGGGAGCTGTTTTTT | CASSQTGRAGELFF | TRBD2 | 14 | TRBJ2-2 | TRBV7-3 | -
TGTGCCAGCACCCCCCGGGGGACAGTCCAAGAGACCCAGTACTTC | CASTPRGTVQETQYF | - | 15 | TRBJ2-5 | TRBV6-2/TRBV6-3 | -
TGTGCCAGCAGCGGACCCGGGGGCTATGGCTACACCTTC | CASSGPGGYGYTF | - | 13 | TRBJ1-2 | TRBV9 | once
TGTGCCAGCAGGCCTCGACAGGGTAGTCAAAGACTGTTTTTT | CASRPRQGSQRLFF | TRBD1 | 14 | TRBJ1-4 | TRBV6-5 | -
TGTGCCAGCAGCTTATGGGCAGGTTCGAACACTGAAGCTTTCTTT | CASSLWAGSNTEAFF | - | 15 | TRBJ1-1 | TRBV11-3 | -
TGTGCCAGCAGCCAAGCCCCGTGGACGTATGGCTACACCTTC | CASSQAPWTYGYTF | - | 14 | TRBJ1-2 | TRBV14 | -
TGCGCCAGCAGCCAAACTATTGGACAGGATAGCTCCTACGAGCAGTACTTC | CASSQTIGQDSSYEQYF | TRBD1 | 17 | TRBJ2-7 | TRBV4-1 | few
TGTGCCAGCAGCGCCTCAGGACAGGGAGGTCAGCCCCAGCATTTT | CASSASGQGGQPQHF | TRBD1 | 15 | TRBJ1-5 | TRBV7-9 | -
TGTGCCAGCAGCCACCCCCGGGAGTCGGGGGCCCAGTACTTC | CASSHPRESGAQYF | - | 14 | TRBJ2-5 | TRBV4-2 | -
TGTGCCAGCAGTCTCCACCCCGGGACAGGGCTTAACTATGGCTACACCTTC | CASSLHPGTGLNYGYTF | TRBD1 | 17 | TRBJ1-2 | TRBV28 | -
TGCGCCAGCAGCCAGGAATCAGGGGTAGCTAATTCACCCCTCCACTTT | CASSQESGVANSPLHF | - | 16 | TRBJ1-6 | TRBV4-3 | -
TGCGCCAGCAGCCAAGGACAGGGTTTTGGGGAAGCTTTCTTT | CASSQGQGFGEAFF | TRBD1 | 14 | TRBJ1-1 | TRBV4-1 | -
TGTGCCAGCAGCGGACTATCGAACACCGGGGAGCTGTTTTTT | CASSGLSNTGELFF | - | 14 | TRBJ2-2 | TRBV7-6 | -
TGCGCCAGCAGCTTGGGAGCTCTACAGGGGCACCAAGAGACCCAGTACTTC | CASSLGALQGHQETQYF | TRBD1 | 17 | TRBJ2-5 | TRBV5-1 | -
TGTGCCAGCAGTCCCCGACAGCATAGCAATCAGCCCCAGCATTTT | CASSPRQHSNQPQHF | - | 15 | TRBJ1-5 | TRBV27 | once
TGTGCCAGCAGCTCCAGGGCGGGGGGGGAGACCCAGTACTTC | CASSSRAGGETQYF | TRBD2 | 14 | TRBJ2-5 | TRBV5-4 | -
TGTGCCAGCAGCCGAGGGGGCTATGGCTACACCTTC | CASSRGGYGYTF | - | 12 | TRBJ1-2 | TRBV12-3/TRBV12-4 | -
TGCGCCAGCAGCGTGGGAGTGGGGACGGATCGCTATGGCTACACCTTC | CASSVGVGTDRYGYTF | - | 16 | TRBJ1-2 | TRBV5-1 | -